The clone carrying this TCR beta chain has a handful of counts. Its cognate antigen is unknown. This specimen comes from a study of CD8 T cell repertoires and HIV-1 epitope variants. About the research overall: Separate wells received one of Twenty-five Gag or Nef variant peptides. Points from the study as a whole: Under 10 TCR beta clonotypes were antigen-specific, six apparently recognizing autologous or escape variants.

The CDR3 covers 15 residues. The germline CDR1 and CDR2 sequences are LNHNV and YYDKDF (reference sequence). The junction had 6 bases not matched to a gene; V was cut back by 4 bases and J by 8 bases. TCRdb's copy holds only in-frame clones and misses some; the assay was immunoSEQ multiplex PCR. The repertoire holds over 90,000 clones, with roughly 80% as singletons. Material: uncultured baseline CD8+ T cells from peripheral blood mononuclear cells (PBMCs). The receptor was isolated from a male donor with HIV. This chain joins TRBV15 and TRBJ2-1; the match to TRBD2 covers 12 bases. CDR3 loop: CATSILAGGRDEQFF. The CDR3 DNA sequence: TGTGCCACCAGCATTCTAGCGGGGGGGCGGGATGAGCAGTTCTTC.